A selection of T cell receptor beta chains follows, all from one sample in a study of response to subunit inactivated influenza vaccine. TCRdb reprocessed the RT-PCR reads via MiXCR and lists one record per CDR3 protein. Of under 200,000 distinct CDR3 sequences listed, less than 15% are singletons. The same data also went into a second study, on T cells expressing NK-cell markers.

The sample here was CD8+ T cells sorted from PBMCs, taken about 11 days after vaccination. These receptors were taken from a man in his forties or fifties who received an inactivated influenza vaccine. Both conserved end residues are part of each CDR3. A D gene is named only where the DNA matches it firmly. Clone size is given for some rows only: seen once, a few or many times, or a class if the clone is expanded.

CDR3aa: CASSRTSGSADTQYF; CDR3nt: TGTGCCAGCAGCCGGACTAGCGGGAGTGCAGATACGCAGTATTTT; len: 15; j_gene: TRBJ2-3; abundance: few; v_gene: TRBV12-3/TRBV12-4; d_gene: TRBD2
CDR3aa: CASSLTESTGDEQYF; CDR3nt: TGCGCCAGCAGCCTTACCGAGTCGACAGGTGACGAGCAGTACTTC; len: 15; j_gene: TRBJ2-7; abundance: -; v_gene: TRBV4-3; d_gene: -
CDR3aa: CASSLVGTGEEKLFF; CDR3nt: TGTGCCAGCAGCTTAGTTGGGACAGGCGAGGAAAAACTGTTTTTT; len: 15; j_gene: TRBJ1-4; abundance: few; v_gene: TRBV7-9; d_gene: TRBD1
CDR3aa: CASNSLGLYNEQFF; CDR3nt: TGTGCCAGCAACTCTTTGGGGCTGTACAATGAGCAGTTCTTC; len: 14; j_gene: TRBJ2-1; abundance: -; v_gene: TRBV12-3/TRBV12-4; d_gene: -
CDR3aa: CASSLSRGNSPLHF; CDR3nt: TGTGCCAGCAGCTTATCCAGGGGGAATTCACCCCTCCACTTT; len: 14; j_gene: TRBJ1-6; abundance: many; v_gene: TRBV11-2; d_gene: TRBD1
CDR3aa: CAWTLGPGANNAQFF; CDR3nt: TGTGCCTGGACCCTCGGGCCCGGGGCCAATAATGCGCAGTTCTTC; len: 15; j_gene: TRBJ2-1; abundance: once; v_gene: TRBV30; d_gene: -
CDR3aa: CAISENGDYEQYF; CDR3nt: TGTGCCATCAGTGAAAACGGAGACTACGAGCAGTACTTC; len: 13; j_gene: TRBJ2-7; abundance: -; v_gene: TRBV10-3; d_gene: -
CDR3aa: CASSGVEGGNTGELFF; CDR3nt: TGTGCCAGCAGCGGCGTCGAGGGGGGGAACACCGGGGAGCTGTTTTTT; len: 16; j_gene: TRBJ2-2; abundance: many; v_gene: TRBV9; d_gene: -
CDR3aa: CASSQRFKIGEQYF; CDR3nt: TGCGCCAGCAGCCAAAGGTTCAAGATAGGCGAGCAGTACTTC; len: 14; j_gene: TRBJ2-7; abundance: many; v_gene: TRBV4-3; d_gene: -
CDR3aa: CASSPDFNQPQHF; CDR3nt: TGTGCCAGCTCACCTGACTTCAATCAGCCCCAGCATTTT; len: 13; j_gene: TRBJ1-5; abundance: few; v_gene: TRBV18; d_gene: -
CDR3aa: CASSAPDGSNQPQHF; CDR3nt: TGTGCCAGTAGTGCGCCGGACGGGAGCAATCAGCCCCAGCATTTT; len: 15; j_gene: TRBJ1-5; abundance: few; v_gene: TRBV19; d_gene: -
CDR3aa: CATSRDTGLAGGPGIYNEQFF; CDR3nt: TGTGCCACCAGCAGAGACACCGGACTAGCGGGGGGGCCGGGCATTTACAATGAGCAGTTCTTC; len: 21; j_gene: TRBJ2-1; abundance: few; v_gene: TRBV15; d_gene: TRBD2
CDR3aa: CASSLARGSGTEAFF; CDR3nt: TGCGCCAGCAGCTTGGCCCGGGGTTCTGGAACTGAAGCTTTCTTT; len: 15; j_gene: TRBJ1-1; abundance: few; v_gene: TRBV5-1; d_gene: -
CDR3aa: CASSETGLTNSPLHF; CDR3nt: TGTGCCAGCAGTGAGACGGGACTGACTAATTCACCCCTCCACTTT; len: 15; j_gene: TRBJ1-6; abundance: -; v_gene: TRBV6-1; d_gene: -
CDR3aa: CASSFLGGLSTDTQYF; CDR3nt: TGTGCCAGCAGCTTTCTGGGAGGCCTAAGCACAGATACGCAGTATTTT; len: 16; j_gene: TRBJ2-3; abundance: -; v_gene: TRBV11-2; d_gene: -
CDR3aa: CASSSSGTGAYGQYF; CDR3nt: TGCGCCAGCAGCTCCTCCGGGACAGGGGCCTACGGGCAGTACTTC; len: 15; j_gene: TRBJ2-7; abundance: -; v_gene: TRBV5-1; d_gene: TRBD1
CDR3aa: CASSLGQGWQETQYF; CDR3nt: TGTGCCAGCAGCTTAGGACAGGGGTGGCAAGAGACCCAGTACTTC; len: 15; j_gene: TRBJ2-5; abundance: many; v_gene: TRBV11-2; d_gene: TRBD1
CDR3aa: CASSLSSTSRTSDNEQFF; CDR3nt: TGTGCCAGCAGCTTAAGCTCGACAAGTCGGACTAGCGACAATGAGCAGTTCTTC; len: 18; j_gene: TRBJ2-1; abundance: -; v_gene: TRBV7-6; d_gene: TRBD2
CDR3aa: CASSYKGATEAFF; CDR3nt: TGTGCCAGCAGTTACAAGGGTGCCACTGAAGCTTTCTTT; len: 13; j_gene: TRBJ1-1; abundance: few; v_gene: TRBV6-6; d_gene: -
CDR3aa: CASKSLAGPQYF; CDR3nt: TGTGCCAGCAAAAGTCTAGCGGGCCCTCAGTACTTC; len: 12; j_gene: TRBJ2-4; abundance: few; v_gene: TRBV12-3/TRBV12-4; d_gene: TRBD2
CDR3aa: CSARQDTFNYGYTF; CDR3nt: TGCAGTGCTCGACAGGACACTTTTAACTATGGCTACACCTTC; len: 14; j_gene: TRBJ1-2; abundance: -; v_gene: TRBV20-1; d_gene: -
CDR3aa: CASSADRATEAFF; CDR3nt: TGTGCCAGCAGCGCGGACAGGGCCACTGAAGCTTTCTTT; len: 13; j_gene: TRBJ1-1; abundance: -; v_gene: TRBV7-9; d_gene: TRBD1
CDR3aa: CASSGSGGAGETQYF; CDR3nt: TGCGCCAGCAGTGGGAGCGGGGGGGCCGGAGAGACCCAGTACTTC; len: 15; j_gene: TRBJ2-5; abundance: -; v_gene: TRBV10-2; d_gene: TRBD2
CDR3aa: CASSQDPEGVYEQYF; CDR3nt: TGCGCCAGCAGCCAAGATCCTGAAGGGGTTTACGAGCAGTACTTC; len: 15; j_gene: TRBJ2-7; abundance: -; v_gene: TRBV4-3; d_gene: -
CDR3aa: CASSLIGGTGELFF; CDR3nt: TGTGCCAGCAGCTTAATTGGCGGCACCGGGGAGCTGTTTTTT; len: 14; j_gene: TRBJ2-2; abundance: -; v_gene: TRBV7-3; d_gene: -
CDR3aa: CASSFLAGGPYNEQFF; CDR3nt: TGTGCCAGCAGTTTCCTGGCGGGGGGCCCCTACAATGAGCAGTTCTTC; len: 16; j_gene: TRBJ2-1; abundance: -; v_gene: TRBV27; d_gene: TRBD2
CDR3aa: CASSLTSGYTDTQYF; CDR3nt: TGTGCCAGCAGCTTGACTAGCGGTTACACAGATACGCAGTATTTT; len: 15; j_gene: TRBJ2-3; abundance: few; v_gene: TRBV7-9; d_gene: TRBD2
CDR3aa: CASSYGAGGSFEQFF; CDR3nt: TGTGCCAGCAGTTACGGAGCGGGGGGGAGTTTTGAGCAGTTCTTC; len: 15; j_gene: TRBJ2-1; abundance: few; v_gene: TRBV6-5; d_gene: TRBD2
CDR3aa: CASSLSVSSYNEQFF; CDR3nt: TGTGCCAGCAGCTTATCGGTGAGCTCCTACAATGAGCAGTTCTTC; len: 15; j_gene: TRBJ2-1; abundance: -; v_gene: TRBV11-2; d_gene: -
CDR3aa: CSARKLTSGGLDTQYF; CDR3nt: TGCAGTGCTAGAAAGTTGACTAGCGGGGGTTTAGATACGCAGTATTTT; len: 16; j_gene: TRBJ2-3; abundance: few; v_gene: TRBV20-1; d_gene: TRBD2
CDR3aa: CSARSPYAPYEQYF; CDR3nt: TGCAGTGCTAGGTCCCCTTACGCCCCCTACGAGCAGTACTTC; len: 14; j_gene: TRBJ2-7; abundance: -; v_gene: TRBV20-1; d_gene: -
CDR3aa: CATLSRQGRNEKLFF; CDR3nt: TGTGCCACCCTCTCTCGACAGGGACGCAATGAAAAACTGTTTTTT; len: 15; j_gene: TRBJ1-4; abundance: -; v_gene: TRBV2; d_gene: TRBD1
CDR3aa: CASSAGQETQYF; CDR3nt: TGTGCCAGCAGCGCAGGGCAAGAGACCCAGTACTTC; len: 12; j_gene: TRBJ2-5; abundance: -; v_gene: TRBV9; d_gene: -
CDR3aa: CASSFNRGPAGELFF; CDR3nt: TGTGCCAGCAGCTTCAACAGGGGGCCTGCCGGGGAGCTGTTTTTT; len: 15; j_gene: TRBJ2-2; abundance: few; v_gene: TRBV11-2; d_gene: TRBD1
CDR3aa: CASSYSQGWTEAFF; CDR3nt: TGTGCCAGCAGTTACTCGCAGGGGTGGACTGAAGCTTTCTTT; len: 14; j_gene: TRBJ1-1; abundance: -; v_gene: TRBV6-5; d_gene: -
CDR3aa: CASSQGIAGGAYNEQFF; CDR3nt: TGCGCCAGCAGCCAAGGAATAGCGGGGGGAGCCTACAATGAGCAGTTCTTC; len: 17; j_gene: TRBJ2-1; abundance: many; v_gene: TRBV4-3; d_gene: TRBD2
CDR3aa: CASSVDYDTQYF; CDR3nt: TGTGCCAGCAGTGTAGACTACGATACGCAGTATTTT; len: 12; j_gene: TRBJ2-3; abundance: medium-sized; v_gene: TRBV2; d_gene: -
CDR3aa: CATGQSNTGELFF; CDR3nt: TGTGCCACCGGACAGTCCAACACCGGGGAGCTGTTTTTT; len: 13; j_gene: TRBJ2-2; abundance: many; v_gene: TRBV6-1; d_gene: -
CDR3aa: CATSGASGYNEQFF; CDR3nt: TGTGCCACCAGCGGTGCTAGCGGCTACAATGAGCAGTTCTTC; len: 14; j_gene: TRBJ2-1; abundance: few; v_gene: TRBV15; d_gene: TRBD2
CDR3aa: CASSLLITQGIYTF; CDR3nt: TGTGCCAGCAGCCTGCTTATAACGCAAGGAATCTACACCTTC; len: 14; j_gene: TRBJ1-2; abundance: medium-sized; v_gene: TRBV21-1; d_gene: -
CDR3aa: CASSQIPGLGAGELFF; CDR3nt: TGTGCCAGCAGTCAAATCCCGGGACTAGGAGCCGGGGAGCTGTTTTTT; len: 16; j_gene: TRBJ2-2; abundance: -; v_gene: TRBV6-2/TRBV6-3; d_gene: TRBD2
CDR3aa: CASRPLARTEAFF; CDR3nt: TGCGCCAGCAGACCCCTGGCGCGCACTGAAGCTTTCTTT; len: 13; j_gene: TRBJ1-1; abundance: few; v_gene: TRBV4-1; d_gene: -
CDR3aa: CASRRTGGIYQETQYF; CDR3nt: TGTGCCAGCAGGCGAACAGGGGGCATATACCAAGAGACCCAGTACTTC; len: 16; j_gene: TRBJ2-5; abundance: few; v_gene: TRBV6-2/TRBV6-3; d_gene: TRBD1
CDR3aa: CASSSTGVAYNEQFF; CDR3nt: TGTGCCAGCAGCTCCACGGGGGTGGCCTACAATGAGCAGTTCTTC; len: 15; j_gene: TRBJ2-1; abundance: few; v_gene: TRBV7-8; d_gene: -
CDR3aa: CAWRMGLGIAGSYNEQFF; CDR3nt: TGTGCCTGGAGAATGGGATTAGGGATAGCGGGGAGTTACAATGAGCAGTTCTTC; len: 18; j_gene: TRBJ2-1; abundance: few; v_gene: TRBV30; d_gene: TRBD2
CDR3aa: CASSHSLYEQYF; CDR3nt: TGTGCCAGCAGCCACAGCCTCTACGAGCAGTACTTC; len: 12; j_gene: TRBJ2-7; abundance: few; v_gene: TRBV7-9; d_gene: -